Sequencing of this T cell receptor (beta chain) was carried out in a study of immune evolution from preneoplasia to lung adenocarcinoma. V shed 0 bases and J 6 bases; nucleotides not matched to a gene: 6. The CDR3 runs to 15 residues. Germline V gene data show CDR1 as ENHRY and CDR2 as SYGVKD. Produced via immunoSEQ multiplex PCR; TCRdb's table is partial and in-frame only. The profile covers 37,000 or so clones, with roughly 74% appearing a single time and approximately 6.1% taken by the ten largest. The TCR originated in a person between 60 and 69 years old with lung adenocarcinoma. Sequencing used FFPE invasive lung adenocarcinoma tissue. V gene TRBV10-3 combines with J gene TRBJ2-7; 9 bases match TRBD2. In nucleotides, the CDR3 is TGTGCCATCAGTGAGTCGATATTAGCGGGAGTCGAGCAGTACTTC. This encodes CAISESILAGVEQYF.